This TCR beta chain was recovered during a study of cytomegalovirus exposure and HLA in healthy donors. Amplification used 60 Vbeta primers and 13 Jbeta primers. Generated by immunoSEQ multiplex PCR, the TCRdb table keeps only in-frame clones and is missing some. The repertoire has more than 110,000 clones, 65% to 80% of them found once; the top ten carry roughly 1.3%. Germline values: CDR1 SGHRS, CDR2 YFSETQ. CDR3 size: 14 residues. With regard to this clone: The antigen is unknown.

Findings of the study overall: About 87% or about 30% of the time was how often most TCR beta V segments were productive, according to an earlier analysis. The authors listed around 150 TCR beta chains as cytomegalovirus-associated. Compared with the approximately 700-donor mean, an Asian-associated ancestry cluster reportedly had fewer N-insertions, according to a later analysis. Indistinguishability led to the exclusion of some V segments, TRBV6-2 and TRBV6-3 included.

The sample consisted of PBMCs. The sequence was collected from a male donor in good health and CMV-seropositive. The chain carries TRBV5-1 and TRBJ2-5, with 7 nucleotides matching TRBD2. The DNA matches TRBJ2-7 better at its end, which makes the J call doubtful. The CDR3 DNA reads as TGCGCCAGCAGCTTTCTGCGAGCGGGAAGCGAGCAGTACTTC. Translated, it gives CASSFLRAGSEQYF.